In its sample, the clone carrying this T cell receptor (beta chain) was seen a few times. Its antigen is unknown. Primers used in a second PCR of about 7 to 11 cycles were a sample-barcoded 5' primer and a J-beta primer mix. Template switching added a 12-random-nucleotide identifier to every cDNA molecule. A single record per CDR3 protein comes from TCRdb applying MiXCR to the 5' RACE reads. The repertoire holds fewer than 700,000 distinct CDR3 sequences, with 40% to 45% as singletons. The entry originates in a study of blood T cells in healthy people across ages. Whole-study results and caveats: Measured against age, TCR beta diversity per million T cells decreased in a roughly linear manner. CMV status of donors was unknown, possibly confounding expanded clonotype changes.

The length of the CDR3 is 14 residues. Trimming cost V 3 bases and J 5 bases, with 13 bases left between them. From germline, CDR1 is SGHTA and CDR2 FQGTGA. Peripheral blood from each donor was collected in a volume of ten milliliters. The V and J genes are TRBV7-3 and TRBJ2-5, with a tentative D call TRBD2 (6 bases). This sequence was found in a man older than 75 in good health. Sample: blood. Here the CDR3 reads CASSFGGVGETQYF. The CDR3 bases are TGTGCCAGCAGCTTCGGGGGAGTAGGGGAGACCCAGTACTTC. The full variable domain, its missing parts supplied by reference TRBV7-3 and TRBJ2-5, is GAGVSQTPSNKVTEKGKYVELRCDPISGHTALYWYRQSLGQGPEFLIYFQGTGAADDSGLPNDRFFAVRPEGSVSTLKIQRTERGDSAVYLCASSFGGVGETQYFGPGTRLLVL.